One and the same sample provided the 2 T cell receptor beta chains below, sequenced in a study of T cell responses to AZD1222 COVID-19 vaccine. Profiled with immunoSEQ multiplex PCR; TCRdb holds only in-frame clones, not every one. The top ten hold roughly 12% of the sample, which has 100,000 or so clones, 80% to 95% seen once. Source: peripheral blood, taken 28 days after the second AZD1222 dose. The receptors derive from an adult who received the AZD1222 COVID-19 vaccine.

V and J are TRBV30 and TRBJ1-5; TRBD1 is a possible D gene (5 bases). The CDR3 runs 15 residues. Trimming left V 5 bases short and J 0 bases short, with 14 bases between. Germline V lookup: CDR1 GTSNPN, CDR2 SVGIG (reference sequence). The CDR3 DNA reads as TGTGCCTGGGGCTTAGACAGAATTAGCAATCAGCCCCAGCATTTT. Amino acid sequence: CAWGLDRISNQPQHF.

The rearrangement joins TRBV15 to TRBJ1-5, with no clear D. The V end lost 4 bases, the J end lost 6 bases, and 10 bases lay between the germline ends. The germline V gene has CDR1 LNHNV and CDR2 YYDKDF (reference sequence). CDR3 length equals 13 residues. Here the CDR3 DNA reads TGTGCCACCAGCAAGGGAGTGCTTCAGCCCCAGCATTTT. Translating it yields CATSKGVLQPQHF.